These 17 T cell receptor beta chains came from one sample sequenced in a study of T cell repertoires in cytomegalovirus infection. These receptors' antigens are unknown. TCRdb re-called the reads through MiXCR, storing one row per CDR3 protein. The sample carries about 400,000 distinct CDR3 sequences, about 35% recorded once. The sample was cultured PBMCs, taken from culture after CMV antigen stimulation. Source of these receptors: a human donor in good health (CMV status not recorded). Some clones in this sample may be carry-over from other donors' samples.

The chain combines TRBV4-1 with TRBJ2-6, with D perhaps matching TRBD1 (6 bases). Germline V gene sequence: CDR1 MGHRA, CDR2 YSYEKL. The CDR3 runs 15 residues. V lost 7 bases and J lost 8, with 18 bases in between. CDR3 bases: TGCGCCAGCACCCCCTTAGGGGGACGCACCAACGTCCTGACTTTC. Protein sequence: CASTPLGGRTNVLTF.

J is TRBJ1-5 and V is TRBV6-2 or TRBV6-3; 7 bases are shared with TRBD1. V trimming: 3 bases; J trimming: 3 bases; junction bases outside the gene matches: 14. Germline-derived CDR1 and CDR2 are MNHEY and SVGEGT. The CDR3 has 18 amino acids. In nucleotides, the CDR3 is TGTGCCAGCAGTTATGGGGCCCGACAGGGTTTGATCAATCAGCCCCAGCATTTT. Translation: CASSYGARQGLINQPQHF.

This clonotype occurred a few times. The chain joins TRBV20-1 to TRBJ1-3; tentatively, D is TRBD1 (5 bases). In germline, CDR1 is DFQATT, CDR2 SNEGSKA (reference sequence). The CDR3 runs to 12 residues. V was shortened by 3 bases and J by 7 bases, with 10 bases between the two germline ends. The CDR3 is CSARGPANTIYF. As DNA, the CDR3 is TGCAGTGCTAGGGGGCCGGCGAACACCATATATTTT.

This clonotype was seen a handful of times. The V gene is TRBV19, the J gene TRBJ1-2; a weak D match, TRBD1 (5 bases). V gave up 3 bases and J gave up 4 bases, with 15 bases separating them. The V gene's germline CDR1 is LNHDA and CDR2 SQIVND (reference sequence). The CDR3 spans 15 residues. CDR3 loop: CASSISSQGGYGYTF. CDR3 sequence (DNA): TGTGCCAGTAGTATTTCGAGTCAGGGAGGCTATGGCTACACCTTC. Using reference TRBV19 and TRBJ1-2 for the parts outside the CDR3, the full variable domain is DGGITQSPKYLFRKEGQNVTLSCEQNLNHDAMYWYRQDPGQGLRLIYYSQIVNDFQKGDIAEGYSVSREKKESFPLTVTSAQKNPTAFYLCASSISSQGGYGYTFGSGTRLTVV.

In its sample, this clonotype was seen a few times. The V call is TRBV28, the J call TRBJ1-3; D unresolved. The V end lost 6 bases, the J end lost 4 bases, and 7 bases lay between the germline ends. CDR1 MDHEN and CDR2 SYDVKM come from the germline V gene. The length of the CDR3 is 12 residues. Written as DNA, the CDR3 is TGTGCCAGCAGCGATTCGGGAAACACCATATATTTT. It translates to CASSDSGNTIYF.

The chain couples TRBV5-5 to TRBJ1-1, with 8 nucleotides matching TRBD1. Germline-derived CDR1 and CDR2 are SGHKS and YYEKEE (reference sequence). This CDR3 comprises 14 residues. V dropped 0 bases and J dropped 10; count of bases not matched to a gene: 8. CDR3 sequence (DNA): TGTGCCAGCAGCTTGGCCTGGTCAGGGGGCATAGCTTTCTTT. Translating it yields CASSLAWSGGIAFF.

The chain has TRBV7-2 and TRBJ1-4; D might be TRBD1 (6 bases). V lost 2 bases to trimming and J lost 7 bases, with 14 bases between them. The CDR3 is made up of 15 amino acids. The germline CDR1 and CDR2 sequences are SGHTA and FQGNSA. The CDR3 coding sequence is TGTGCCAGCAGCTTACCCGGGACAAGGGGTGAAAAACTGTTTTTT. It specifies CASSLPGTRGEKLFF.

The chain couples TRBV11-2 to TRBJ2-2, with D perhaps matching TRBD1 (5 bases). From germline, CDR1 is SGHAT and CDR2 FQNNGV. The CDR3 has 14 residues. V lost 5 bases to trimming and J lost 6 bases, with 13 bases between them. The CDR3 DNA reads TGTGCCAGCAGCGATCGACGCAGGGCCGGGGAGCTGTTTTTT. It codes for CASSDRRRAGELFF.

This clonotype was counted only a few times. The rearrangement links TRBV11-2 to TRBJ2-5, with 11 positions matching TRBD2. V gave up 4 bases and J gave up 3 bases; unmatched junction bases: 10. The CDR3 length is 17 residues. From germline, CDR1 is SGHAT and CDR2 FQNNGV. The CDR3 protein is CASSYDIGTSGEETQYF. In nucleotides, the CDR3 is TGTGCCAGCAGCTACGATATAGGGACTAGCGGCGAAGAGACCCAGTACTTC.

The rearrangement joins TRBV11-2 to TRBJ1-2, with D uncertain. The V gene lost 4 bases and the J gene lost 2 bases, with 11 bases spanning the gap. The CDR3 is 14 amino acids. Germline CDR1 and CDR2: SGHAT and FQNNGV. The CDR3 loop reads CASSSSLTNYGYTF. CDR3 bases: TGTGCCAGCAGCTCATCTTTAACCAACTATGGCTACACCTTC.

In its sample, this clonotype was seen a few times. The chain employs TRBV24-1 and TRBJ1-2; unclear D gene. V lost 2 bases and J 5 bases, leaving 2 bases between the germline ends. Germline V gene lookup returns CDR1 KGHDR and CDR2 SFDVKD. This CDR3 contains 11 residues. The CDR3 protein is CATSDSYGYTF. CDR3 DNA sequence: TGTGCCACCAGTGATTCTTATGGCTACACCTTC.

The chain carries TRBV12-3 or TRBV12-4 and TRBJ2-4; 10 bases are a match to TRBD1. The CDR3 spans 15 residues. V was pared by 6 bases and J by 1 base, with 3 bases of the junction left unmatched. The CDR3 sequence: CASSPGQGAKNIQYF. Here the CDR3 DNA reads TGTGCCAGCAGCCCGGGACAGGGGGCCAAAAACATTCAGTACTTC.

This clonotype has ten or more counts. This chain connects TRBV7-2 to TRBJ1-3; D call uncertain. Germline CDR1 SGHTA, CDR2 FQGNSA. The CDR3 spans 14 residues. The CDR3, as DNA: TGTGTGAGCGCAGAAGGGCGAGGTGGAAACACCATATATTTT. Its translation: CVSAEGRGGNTIYF.

This clonotype was counted only a few times. V is TRBV4-1 and J is TRBJ1-3; TRBD1 matches at 8 bases. Trimming cost V 4 bases and J 3 bases; bases outside gene matches: 5. Germline V lookup: CDR1 MGHRA, CDR2 YSYEKL. This CDR3 contains 15 residues. The CDR3 here is CASSLTGQGGNTIYF. The CDR3 region has the DNA TGCGCCAGCAGCCTAACCGGACAGGGTGGAAACACCATATATTTT.

This clonotype was seen only a few times. V gene TRBV7-2 combines with J gene TRBJ2-7, with D perhaps TRBD2 (5 bases). This CDR3 comprises 17 residues. Germline assignment: CDR1 SGHTA and CDR2 FQGNSA. V lost 0 bases and J 3 bases, leaving 18 bases between the germline ends. The DNA of the CDR3 is TGTGCCAGCAGCTTAGCCAACGGAAGGACTCAGAGCTACGAGCAGTACTTC. Translated: CASSLANGRTQSYEQYF.

The chain carries TRBV6-1 and TRBJ1-5; weak D call: TRBD1 (5 bases). V lost 3 bases and J lost 1, with 10 bases in between. This CDR3 spans 15 amino acids. Germline loops: CDR1 MNHNS, CDR2 SASEGT. For the CDR3, the DNA is TGTGCCAGCAGTGATCCCGGGGGGAGCAATCAGCCCCAGCATTTT. This encodes CASSDPGGSNQPQHF.

The chain is built from TRBV6-2 or TRBV6-3 and TRBJ2-7, with 7 bases fitting TRBD1. This CDR3 contains 15 residues. Germline CDR1 reads MNHEY; CDR2 reads SVGEGT. Unmatched junction bases numbered 14, after V lost 8 bases and J lost 4 bases. The CDR3 bases are TGTGCCAGCCTCCTACCAAGGACAGGTAGTTACGAGCAGTACTTC. Translation gives CASLLPRTGSYEQYF.